What follows is one T cell receptor beta chain and its context. The study used treatment-naive patients who had stable or active relapsing-remitting disease as multiple sclerosis controls. Looked up from germline, CDR1 is SGHTA and CDR2 is FQGNSA. The V gene lost 0 bases and the J gene lost 6 bases, with 8 bases spanning the gap. This CDR3 has 13 residues. cDNA came from approximately 0.5 to 1 ug RNA primed by random hexamers. Amplification of TCR beta CDR3 by immunoSEQ multiplex PCR spanned 54 Vbeta and 13 Jbeta. Each CDR3 protein is one row after TCRdb ran MiXCR on the immunoSEQ multiplex PCR reads. The sample contains 200,000 to 300,000 distinct CDR3 sequences, about 93% of which appear only once. The source of the sample is a study of CD8 T cells in Susac syndrome.

This receptor was identified in a human donor with multiple sclerosis. The chain employs TRBV7-2 and TRBJ1-2, with D possibly being TRBD1 (5 bases). Sequenced: CD4+ T cells from PBMCs. The CDR3 region is CASSLAGDNGYTF. The CDR3 DNA sequence: TGTGCCAGCAGCTTAGCAGGGGATAATGGCTACACCTTC.